This TCR beta chain was sequenced during a study of blood T cell repertoires in COVID-19. Germline values: CDR1 LGHDT, CDR2 YNNKEL (reference sequence). This CDR3 is 16 amino acids long. Trimming removed 4 bases from V and 5 bases from J; junction bases left unmatched: 11. In the original processing: Estimation of nucleated cell counts relied on the amplification of reference gene primers. The table came from immunoSEQ multiplex PCR; TCRdb's copy has only in-frame clones and leaves some out. The D gene and trimming were derived from the DNA, and the V and J assignments and clone size from that table. Altogether roughly 200,000 clones are present, approximately 80% being singletons, with the ten largest covering around 13%.

The J gene is TRBJ2-7, the V gene TRBV3-1 (or the pseudogene TRBV3-2); TRBD2 agrees at 10 bases. The sequence came from a human donor in a cohort sampled during active COVID-19. Sequenced sample: peripheral blood. The CDR3 nucleotides read TGTGCCAGCAGCCTGTGGACCGGGACTAGCGACGACGAGCAGTACTTC. It translates to CASSLWTGTSDDEQYF.